The 30 T cell receptor beta chains presented below share a single source sample, sequenced in a study of blood T cell repertoires in COVID-19. Method: immunoSEQ multiplex PCR; TCRdb's copy keeps in-frame clones and lacks some. The repertoire has 200,000 or so clones, around four fifths of them found once; the top ten carry 0.95%. Sequenced material: peripheral blood. These receptor sequences come from a man aged 60 to 75 with COVID-19, enrolled during active disease.

This clone was counted between two and nine times. The V call is TRBV10-3, the J call TRBJ2-7, with 7 bases identical to TRBD1. The CDR3 is 14 residues long. Germline CDR1 and CDR2: ENHRY and SYGVKD. J gave up 2 bases and V 4 bases, and 5 bases lay outside the gene matches. This CDR3 is CAISARQGAYEQYF. DNA for the CDR3: TGTGCCATCAGTGCGAGACAGGGCGCCTACGAGCAGTACTTC.

The chain links TRBV18 to TRBJ1-4, with D uncertain. V shed 4 bases and J shed 0 bases, with 12 bases lying between them. This CDR3 region has 16 residues. Germline CDR1 reads KGHSH; CDR2 reads LQKENI. The CDR3 loop reads CASSLRQVATNEKLFF. Written as DNA, the CDR3 is TGTGCCAGCTCACTTAGACAAGTCGCAACTAATGAAAAACTGTTTTTT.

The chain uses TRBV4-2 and TRBJ1-5, with D uncertain. CDR1 is LGHNA, CDR2 YNFKEQ, per germline. V lost 0 bases, J lost 1 base, and 7 bases lay in between. CDR3 length equals 15 residues. DNA for the CDR3: TGTGCCAGCAGCCAAGAAGCATGGAGCAATCAGCCCCAGCATTTT. Its translation is CASSQEAWSNQPQHF.

V usage is TRBV7-7 and J usage is TRBJ1-1; D is unclear. Germline CDR1 is SSHAT and CDR2 is FNYEAQ (reference sequence). The CDR3 totals 13 residues. Trimming cost V 1 base and J 0 bases, with 3 bases left between them. In DNA form, the CDR3 reads TGTGCCAGCAGCTTAGACTTGAACACTGAAGCTTTCTTT. It yields the protein CASSLDLNTEAFF. Full variable domain (rest looked up from reference TRBV7-7 and TRBJ1-1): GAGVSQSPRYKVTKRGQDVTLRCDPISSHATLYWYQQALGQGPEFLTYFNYEAQPDKSGLPSDRFSAERPEGSISTLTIQRTEQRDSAMYRCASSLDLNTEAFFGQGTRLTVV.

J is TRBJ2-5 and V is TRBV29-1, with 11 bases matching TRBD1. CDR3 size: 14 residues. Germline lookup yields CDR1 SQVTM and CDR2 ANQGSEA. Losses at the gene ends were 7 bases for V and 7 bases for J; bases not matched to a gene: 11. This CDR3 reads CSGTGTGGRGTQYF. The DNA of the CDR3 is TGCAGCGGGACCGGGACAGGGGGGCGAGGGACCCAGTACTTC.

A single count supports this clone. The genes are TRBV5-4 and TRBJ1-4; a weak D match, TRBD1 (6 bases). Germline V lookup: CDR1 SGHNT, CDR2 YYREEE (reference sequence). The CDR3 length is 15 residues. V was trimmed by 4 bases and J by 8 bases, leaving 18 bases between them. The CDR3 loop reads CASSAKFGRGEKLFF. DNA of the CDR3: TGTGCCAGCAGCGCGAAGTTTGGCAGGGGCGAAAAACTGTTTTTT.

V and J are TRBV5-6 and TRBJ1-5; TRBD1 is a possible D gene (5 bases). V was pared by 4 bases and J by 2 bases, with 16 bases between. Looked up from germline, CDR1 is SGHDT and CDR2 is YYEEEE. The CDR3 length is 16 residues. The CDR3 is CASSLWGGTGNQPQHF. CDR3 nucleotide sequence: TGTGCCAGCAGCCTGTGGGGGGGAACGGGCAATCAGCCCCAGCATTTT. Full variable domain (outside the CDR3, taken from reference TRBV5-6 and TRBJ1-5): DAGVTQSPTHLIKTRGQQVTLRCSPKSGHDTVSWYQQALGQGPQFIFQYYEEEERQRGNFPDRFSGHQFPNYSSELNVNALLLGDSALYLCASSLWGGTGNQPQHFGDGTRLSIL.

The J gene is TRBJ1-3, the V gene TRBV10-3, with a tentative D call TRBD1 (6 bases). This CDR3 comprises 14 residues. Trimming stripped 2 bases from V and 5 bases from J, with 10 bases between. Germline V CDR1 and CDR2: ENHRY, SYGVKD. The CDR3 protein is CAISEMGHRNTIYF. CDR3 bases: TGTGCCATCAGTGAGATGGGACATCGAAACACCATATATTTT.

This clone appeared a few times. This sequence joins TRBV27 and TRBJ1-2; 7 positions agree with TRBD1. Germline assignment: CDR1 MNHEY and CDR2 SMNVEV (reference sequence). Trimming removed 5 bases from V and 4 bases from J; junction bases left unmatched: 7. The CDR3 consists of 14 residues. This CDR3 is CASSRIQGIYGYTF. Here the CDR3 DNA reads TGTGCCAGCAGTCGCATACAGGGGATCTATGGCTACACCTTC.

The J gene is TRBJ2-1, the V gene TRBV7-8; 12 bases are a match to TRBD1. The CDR3 runs to 15 residues. Germline CDR1 SGHVS, CDR2 FQNEAQ. The ends lost 4 bases at V and 4 bases at J; junction bases unmatched: 2. The CDR3 loop is CASSWDRGQYNEQFF. The DNA of the CDR3 is TGTGCCAGCAGCTGGGACAGGGGGCAGTACAATGAGCAGTTCTTC.

This clone appeared a single time. The chain carries TRBV12-3 or TRBV12-4 and TRBJ1-2; maybe TRBD1 (6 bases). Trimming shortened V by 6 bases and J by 3 bases, and 11 bases separated the two germline ends. CDR3 size: 13 residues. CDR3 in amino acids: CASSTGPYYGYTF. The CDR3 DNA is TGTGCCAGCAGCACAGGGCCCTACTATGGCTACACCTTC.

The chain combines TRBV9 with TRBJ2-1; TRBD2 matches 9 bases. Unmatched junction bases numbered 9, after V lost 0 bases and J lost 8 bases. The CDR3 contains 16 residues. From germline, CDR1 is SGDLS and CDR2 YYNGEE. This chain's CDR3 is CASSVELAGALYEQFF. The CDR3 DNA sequence: TGTGCCAGCAGCGTAGAACTAGCGGGCGCATTATATGAGCAGTTCTTC.

V usage is TRBV5-1 and J usage is TRBJ2-1; D remains unclear. The CDR3 extends over 13 amino acids. V lost 0 bases and J 3 bases, leaving 4 bases between the germline ends. Germline values: CDR1 SGHRS, CDR2 YFSETQ. The CDR3 spells CASSLGHYNEQFF. CDR3 nucleotides: TGCGCCAGCAGCTTGGGGCACTACAATGAGCAGTTCTTC.

The V and J genes are TRBV29-1 and TRBJ1-1; TRBD1 aligns across 9 bases. This CDR3 has 14 amino acids. Looked up from germline, CDR1 is SQVTM and CDR2 is ANQGSEA. After removal of 4 bases from V and 2 bases from J, the junction contained 5 bases not matched to a gene. DNA for the CDR3: TGCAGCGTTGGGCACAGGGGGCGCAACACTGAAGCTTTCTTT. Translated, it gives CSVGHRGRNTEAFF.

The rearrangement joins TRBV19 to TRBJ1-2; D unclear. V was pared by 0 bases and J by 6 bases, with 8 bases between. Germline assignment: CDR1 LNHDA and CDR2 SQIVND (reference sequence). This CDR3 contains 13 residues. This CDR3 reads CASSIEYQDGYTF. In nucleotides, the CDR3 is TGTGCCAGTAGTATAGAATACCAGGATGGCTACACCTTC.

This sequence joins TRBV5-1 and TRBJ1-4, with 9 bases aligning to TRBD1. J gave up 7 bases and V 3 bases, and 13 bases lay outside the gene matches. The CDR3 extends over 17 amino acids. The germline CDR1 and CDR2 sequences are SGHRS and YFSETQ. The CDR3 protein is CASSSLGQGGKSEKLFF. DNA of the CDR3: TGCGCCAGCAGCTCCCTGGGACAGGGAGGGAAGAGTGAAAAACTGTTTTTT. Variable domain in full (rest from reference TRBV5-1 and TRBJ1-4): KAGVTQTPRYLIKTRGQQVTLSCSPISGHRSVSWYQQTPGQGLQFLFEYFSETQRNKGNFPGRFSGRQFSNSRSEMNVSTLELGDSALYLCASSSLGQGGKSEKLFFGSGTQLSVL.

The chain carries TRBV28 and TRBJ1-5; 12 nucleotides line up with TRBD1. V lost 7 bases to trimming and J lost 8 bases; unmatched junction nucleotides: 6. This CDR3 has 14 amino acids. Germline assignment: CDR1 MDHEN and CDR2 SYDVKM. The CDR3 DNA follows: TGTGCCAGCACTGTGGGACAGGGGGCTAAGCCCCAGCATTTT. It codes for CASTVGQGAKPQHF.

The chain combines TRBV7-6 with TRBJ2-2; 8 bases are shared with TRBD1. The CDR3 spans 16 residues. After removal of 0 bases from V and 3 bases from J, the junction contained 3 bases not matched to a gene. Per the germline V gene, CDR1 is SGHVS and CDR2 is FNYEAQ. CDR3 in DNA: TGTGCCAGCAGCTTAGCTTCAGGGGGCGACACCGGGGAGCTGTTTTTT. Its protein is CASSLASGGDTGELFF.

This chain's CDR3 is CASSQDLRGPNTGELFF. The CDR3 DNA reads TGCGCCAGCAGCCAAGATCTTAGAGGCCCGAACACCGGGGAGCTGTTTTTT. The chain joins TRBV4-3 to TRBJ2-2; D unclear. Germline values: CDR1 LGHNA, CDR2 YSLEER. The V end lost 0 bases, the J end lost 0 bases, and 11 bases lay between the germline ends. The CDR3 has 17 amino acids.

The chain carries TRBV30 and TRBJ2-4; 7 bases map to TRBD1. The V gene end was trimmed by 3 bases and the J gene end by 6 bases; junction bases not matched to a gene: 5. The CDR3 has 13 amino acids. Germline loops: CDR1 GTSNPN, CDR2 SVGIG (reference sequence). Here the CDR3 DNA reads TGTGCCTGGAGCCAGGGACAGAGAAACATTCAGTACTTC. This translates into CAWSQGQRNIQYF. Full variable domain (rest looked up from reference TRBV30 and TRBJ2-4): SQTIHQWPATLVQPVGSPLSLECTVEGTSNPNLYWYRQAAGRGLQLLFYSVGIGQISSEVPQNLSASRPQDRQFILSSKKLLLSDSGFYLCAWSQGQRNIQYFGAGTRLSVL.

This clone has more than one count but fewer than ten. This chain joins TRBV7-2 and TRBJ1-2; 11 bases fit TRBD1. The germline CDR1 and CDR2 sequences are SGHTA and FQGNSA. There are 15 residues in the CDR3. The V segment lost 5 bases and the J segment 8 bases; nucleotides outside the gene matches: 10. The CDR3: CASSPTGQGAWGYTF. As DNA, the CDR3 is TGTGCCAGCAGCCCCACCGGACAGGGGGCTTGGGGCTACACCTTC.

The chain has TRBV28 and TRBJ2-4, with a possible D match to TRBD1 (6 bases). Germline CDR1 MDHEN, CDR2 SYDVKM. This CDR3 has 13 residues. V was shortened by 6 bases and J by 5 bases, with 11 bases between the two germline ends. DNA for the CDR3: TGTGCCAGCAGCCTACAGGGAGAAAACATTCAGTACTTC. Encoded protein: CASSLQGENIQYF.

This chain connects TRBV5-1 to TRBJ1-2, with 7 bases fitting TRBD1. Germline V CDR1 and CDR2: SGHRS, YFSETQ. The CDR3 loop spans 15 amino acids. Trimming removed 0 bases from V and 2 bases from J; junction bases left unmatched: 4. The CDR3 bases are TGCGCCAGCAGCTTGGGTATGGGACAGAACTATGGCTACACCTTC. Amino acids: CASSLGMGQNYGYTF.

The chain employs TRBV27 and TRBJ2-1, with 7 bases lining up with TRBD2. The CDR3 length is 14 residues. The germline V gene has CDR1 MNHEY and CDR2 SMNVEV (reference sequence). V lost 6 bases and J lost 7; bases outside the gene matches: 9. CDR3: CASRRLADGNEQFF. CDR3 nucleotide sequence: TGTGCCAGCAGGCGCCTAGCGGACGGGAATGAGCAGTTCTTC.

J is TRBJ1-2 and V is TRBV29-1; D remains ambiguous. CDR1 SQVTM and CDR2 ANQGSEA come from the germline V gene. The CDR3 is 12 residues long. Trimming shortened V by 4 bases and J by 4 bases, and 10 bases separated the two germline ends. CDR3 in amino acids: CSVGQTGYGYTF. The CDR3 nucleotides are TGCAGCGTTGGCCAGACGGGCTATGGCTACACCTTC. The whole variable domain, filled in from reference TRBV29-1 and TRBJ1-2, reads SAVISQKPSRDICQRGTSLTIQCQVDSQVTMMFWYRQQPGQSLTLIATANQGSEATYESGFVIDKFPISRPNLTFSTLTVSNMSPEDSSIYLCSVGQTGYGYTFGSGTRLTVV.

V gene TRBV6-6 combines with J gene TRBJ1-2; weak D call: TRBD1 (5 bases). Germline values: CDR1 MNHNY, CDR2 SVGAGI (reference sequence). Trimming stripped 8 bases from V and 8 bases from J, with 27 bases between. The CDR3 runs to 16 residues. This CDR3 reads CASAEALSTGVWGYTF. The CDR3 coding sequence is TGTGCCAGCGCCGAGGCCCTCTCAACAGGCGTCTGGGGCTACACCTTC.

There are many counts of this clone. Other nucleotide sequences in the sample specify the same CDR3. V gene TRBV20-1 combines with J gene TRBJ2-7, with D uncertain. V was trimmed by 1 base and J by 7 bases, leaving 8 bases between them. Germline CDR1 DFQATT, CDR2 SNEGSKA (reference sequence). The CDR3 is 11 residues long. The CDR3 DNA sequence: TGCAGTGCTAGAGCAGGCCATGAGCAGTACTTC. It specifies CSARAGHEQYF.

The V call is TRBV5-1, the J call TRBJ2-1, with 11 bases matching TRBD1. V shed 0 bases, J shed 8 bases, and the junction held 4 bases outside the gene matches. The CDR3 contains 15 residues. The germline gives CDR1 SGHRS, CDR2 YFSETQ. CDR3 sequence: CASSLAGQGDHEQFF. The CDR3 DNA follows: TGCGCCAGCAGCTTGGCGGGACAGGGGGACCATGAGCAGTTCTTC.

The V and J genes are TRBV6-5 and TRBJ1-1; tentative D call: TRBD1 (6 bases). V lost 2 bases, J lost 0 bases, and 10 bases lay in between. Germline V gene data show CDR1 as MNHEY and CDR2 as SVGAGI. The CDR3 extends over 15 amino acids. CDR3 protein: CASSYERGMNTEAFF. CDR3 coding DNA: TGTGCCAGCAGTTACGAGAGGGGGATGAACACTGAAGCTTTCTTT.

The CDR3 loop reads CASSYSRTGVNEQFF. The CDR3 DNA is TGTGCCAGCAGTTACTCCAGGACAGGGGTCAATGAGCAGTTCTTC. V usage is TRBV6-6 and J usage is TRBJ2-1; 9 bases match TRBD1. The length of the CDR3 is 15 residues. The germline V gene encodes CDR1 MNHNY and CDR2 SVGAGI (reference sequence). V trimming: 0 bases; J trimming: 6 bases; junction bases outside the gene matches: 3.